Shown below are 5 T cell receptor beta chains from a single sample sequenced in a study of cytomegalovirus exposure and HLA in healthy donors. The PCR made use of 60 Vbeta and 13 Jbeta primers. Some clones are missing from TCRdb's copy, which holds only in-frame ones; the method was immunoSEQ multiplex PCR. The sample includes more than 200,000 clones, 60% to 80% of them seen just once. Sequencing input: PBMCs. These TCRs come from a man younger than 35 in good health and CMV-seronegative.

The CDR3 is CAWSATGTQEKLFF. The CDR3 nucleotides read TGTGCCTGGAGTGCTACAGGGACACAAGAAAAACTGTTTTTT. The chain links TRBV30 to TRBJ1-4, with D possibly being TRBD1 (6 bases). The V and J ends lost 1 base and 8 bases respectively, with 14 bases between them. Germline lookup yields CDR1 GTSNPN and CDR2 SVGIG (reference sequence). CDR3 length: 14 amino acids.

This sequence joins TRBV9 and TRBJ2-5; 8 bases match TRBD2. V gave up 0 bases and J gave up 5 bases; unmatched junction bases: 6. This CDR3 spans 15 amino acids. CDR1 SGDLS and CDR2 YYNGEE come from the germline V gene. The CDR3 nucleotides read TGTGCCAGCAGCGTAGTTGCGGGAGGATACGAGACCCAGTACTTC. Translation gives CASSVVAGGYETQYF.

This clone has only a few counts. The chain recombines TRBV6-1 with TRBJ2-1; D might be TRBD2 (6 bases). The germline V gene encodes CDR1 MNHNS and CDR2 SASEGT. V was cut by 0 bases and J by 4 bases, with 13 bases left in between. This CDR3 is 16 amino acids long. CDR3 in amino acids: CASSEAAGRRYNEQFF. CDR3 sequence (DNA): TGTGCCAGCAGTGAAGCGGCAGGGAGGCGATACAATGAGCAGTTCTTC.

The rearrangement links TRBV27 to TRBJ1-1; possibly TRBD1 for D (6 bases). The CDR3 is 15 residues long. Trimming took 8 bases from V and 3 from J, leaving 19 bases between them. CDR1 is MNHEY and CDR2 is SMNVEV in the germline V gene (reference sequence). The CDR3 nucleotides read TGTGCCAGCGCCTCTTTTGGACAGATAGACACTGAAGCTTTCTTT. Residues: CASASFGQIDTEAFF.

DNA of the CDR3: TGTGCCAGCAGTGCACCCCCGGGACAGCTGAATGAGCAGTTCTTC. Its translation: CASSAPPGQLNEQFF. This chain uses TRBV28 with TRBJ2-1; 7 nucleotides align to TRBD1. This CDR3 contains 15 residues. V lost 5 bases to trimming and J lost 7 bases; unmatched junction nucleotides: 11. Germline loops: CDR1 MDHEN, CDR2 SYDVKM.